These T cell receptor beta chains were read from a single sample in a study of response to subunit inactivated influenza vaccine. TCRdb fed the RT-PCR reads into MiXCR, producing one record per CDR3 protein. The sample holds fewer than 250,000 distinct CDR3 sequences, roughly an eighth seen once. The sample in question was CD8+ T cells sorted from PBMCs, obtained about 5 days after vaccination. These receptors were collected from a man aged 45-65 years who received an inactivated influenza vaccine. Both conserved end residues are part of each CDR3. A D gene is named only where the DNA matches it firmly.

D	V	J	CDR3
TRBD2	TRBV9	TRBJ2-7	CASSRRAGEFVEQYF
.	TRBV4-3	TRBJ2-1	CASSPRGGHNEQFF
TRBD1	TRBV12-3/TRBV12-4	TRBJ1-2	CASSLSGTGVGGYTF
.	TRBV6-2/TRBV6-3	TRBJ2-1	CASSPFLNNEQFF
.	TRBV11-2	TRBJ2-3	CASSQSGTENTDTQYF
.	TRBV10-1	TRBJ1-1	CASSEIRVRNTEAFF
.	TRBV3-1	TRBJ2-3	CASSQETVDTQYF
.	TRBV10-3	TRBJ2-1	CAISEPQARNEQFF
TRBD2	TRBV6-2/TRBV6-3	TRBJ2-1	CASSYSQAPLAGGGPEQFF
TRBD1	TRBV12-3/TRBV12-4	TRBJ2-3	CASSHTGVSTDTQYF
.	TRBV4-3	TRBJ2-3	CASSQEGGLETDTQYF
.	TRBV10-3	TRBJ2-3	CATNGGSDTQYF
TRBD2	TRBV27	TRBJ2-3	CASTHSGLGDTQYF
TRBD2	TRBV4-3	TRBJ2-1	CASSWTSGVYNEQFF
TRBD1	TRBV28	TRBJ2-7	CASSLTQPGQGYHEQYF
.	TRBV5-1	TRBJ1-2	CASSLWGNGYTF
TRBD1	TRBV4-1	TRBJ1-5	CASSHPQGQGYQPQHF
TRBD1	TRBV7-6	TRBJ2-1	CASSPGTGSPYNEQFF
.	TRBV5-5	TRBJ1-1	CASSSSMGMNTEAFF
.	TRBV7-8	TRBJ2-5	CASSLAGWSAQETQYF
TRBD2	TRBV5-1	TRBJ2-2	CASSLGLAGLIGTGELFF
.	TRBV4-1	TRBJ2-7	CASSQVAGLYEQYF
TRBD1	TRBV29-1	TRBJ2-3	CSVEVAWTGVTDTQYF
TRBD2	TRBV11-2	TRBJ2-2	CASSLDLWTSGGMNTGELFF
.	TRBV7-9	TRBJ2-7	CASSGDSYEQYF
TRBD2	TRBV29-1	TRBJ2-1	CSGRLARYNEQFF
TRBD1	TRBV4-1	TRBJ2-1	CASSPRDRGLHEQFF
TRBD1	TRBV28	TRBJ2-2	CASSRFPGQLYSGANTGELFF
.	TRBV27	TRBJ2-1	CASGLFSYNEQFF
TRBD2	TRBV12-3/TRBV12-4	TRBJ2-1	CATLAGSLGNEQFF
TRBD1	TRBV12-3/TRBV12-4	TRBJ2-3	CASTSRDRGRTDTQYF
.	TRBV29-1	TRBJ2-7	CSVAGRTYEQYF
.	TRBV6-1	TRBJ2-7	CASSEQGSYEQYF
TRBD1	TRBV20-1	TRBJ2-5	CSAAGQGVGWGETQYF
TRBD2	TRBV11-2	TRBJ2-1	CASSLELAGPSSYNEQFF
.	TRBV29-1	TRBJ2-3	CSVEAALVRDDTQYF
TRBD1	TRBV11-3	TRBJ2-1	CASSQRQGVNEQFF
.	TRBV28	TRBJ2-7	CASSLFSVGTRGSYEQYF
.	TRBV15	TRBJ2-3	CATSRPFAGGTDTQYF
.	TRBV20-1	TRBJ2-1	CSAQGGGLSSYNEQFF
TRBD2	TRBV20-1	TRBJ2-1	CSARWGGVEQFF
.	TRBV11-2	TRBJ2-5	CASSFSSGSQETQYF
.	TRBV6-2/TRBV6-3	TRBJ2-1	CASSYGTSLDF
TRBD2	TRBV4-1	TRBJ2-2	CASSQDSGEGGELFF
.	TRBV7-9	TRBJ2-1	CASSLVDPPYNEQFF
TRBD1	TRBV12-3/TRBV12-4	TRBJ1-2	CASSRTGTQYGYTF
.	TRBV7-9	TRBJ2-7	CASSLKGWEEQYF
.	TRBV6-2/TRBV6-3	TRBJ2-1	CASGGEQFF
TRBD1	TRBV29-1	TRBJ1-2	CSVAGQGGGYTF
.	TRBV7-9	TRBJ2-3	CASCQAGNSDTQYF
.	TRBV10-3	TRBJ1-5	CAISELAGDSNQPQHF
.	TRBV10-3	TRBJ1-3	CAINVPGSGNTIYF
TRBD1	TRBV12-3/TRBV12-4	TRBJ2-1	CASSLGTGSTDEQFF
TRBD1	TRBV5-6	TRBJ1-1	CASTPIDRGGMNTEAFF
TRBD2	TRBV9	TRBJ2-1	CASTRGTSINEQFF
.	TRBV9	TRBJ2-5	CASSPEAQETQYF
TRBD1	TRBV4-1	TRBJ2-7	CASSHVGQGSPYEQYF